The clone carrying this T cell receptor beta chain was observed a few times. What it binds is unknown. Amplification targeted TCR beta CDR3 regions from RNA transcripts. First-round RT-PCR with HTBI primers amplified the TCR CDR3 region. TCRdb used MiXCR to reprocess the multiplex PCR reads, holding one entry per CDR3 protein. The data contain about 640,000 distinct CDR3 sequences, around 21% of them singletons. The CDR3 totals 11 residues. The ends were cut back, 5 bases at V and 9 bases at J, with 9 bases in the middle. Disease duration was under 3 months in the ophthalmopathy patients, who also had a Clinical Activity Score of at least 3 and a NOSPECS grade of at least 4. It was uncontrolled infection, other autoimmune disease, pregnancy or lactation that excluded patients. The data derive from a study of T cells in Graves' hyperthyroidism and ophthalmopathy. Study-level points and caveats: A model using 13 V-J features told ophthalmopathy apart from stable hyperthyroidism. Most thyroid clonotypes expanded above 0.001 appeared in blood too.

The origin of this receptor is a man younger than 45 with Graves' ophthalmopathy. Sequences were obtained from blood. The J gene is TRBJ2-3, the V gene TRBV12-3 or TRBV12-4; no clear D gene. CDR3 sequence: CASSERQTQYF. The CDR3 DNA is TGTGCCAGCAGTGAACGCCAGACGCAGTATTTT.